This passage covers 30 T cell receptor beta chains from one sample sequenced in a study of blood T cells in healthy people across ages. Primers used in a second PCR of about 7 to 12 cycles were a sample-barcoded 5' primer and a J-beta primer mix. TCRdb itself ran the 5' RACE reads through MiXCR, one entry per CDR3 protein. The sample yields 2 million or so distinct CDR3 sequences, about 49% seen once. Input material: blood. The receptor set was obtained from a woman aged 40 to 50 in good health.

This clonotype was seen once. This sequence joins TRBV7-2 and TRBJ2-1; D may be TRBD1 (5 bases). This CDR3 region has 16 residues. Trimming took off 2 bases at V and 3 bases at J, with 14 bases between the two ends. Germline V gene data show CDR1 as SGHTA and CDR2 as FQGNSA. The CDR3 nucleotides read TGTGCCAGCAGCTTAAGGGGTATAGCTAGCTACAATGAGCAGTTCTTC. Residues: CASSLRGIASYNEQFF.

The J gene is TRBJ1-1, the V gene TRBV4-3; D uncertain. Germline loops: CDR1 LGHNA, CDR2 YSLEER. This CDR3 region has 18 residues. Trimming cost V 0 bases and J 1 base, with 18 bases left between them. The CDR3 loop is CASSQESGQKGRNTEAFF. DNA for the CDR3: TGCGCCAGCAGCCAAGAATCGGGCCAGAAAGGTAGGAACACTGAAGCTTTCTTT.

V gene TRBV7-2 combines with J gene TRBJ1-5; TRBD1 is a possible D gene (5 bases). Germline V gene sequence: CDR1 SGHTA, CDR2 FQGNSA. The CDR3 loop spans 16 amino acids. The ends were cut back, 5 bases at V and 1 base at J, with 15 bases in the middle. DNA for the CDR3: TGTGCCAGCAGCGCCCGCGGCGGGGCGAGCAATCAGCCCCAGCATTTT. This translates into CASSARGGASNQPQHF. Looking up the rest from reference TRBV7-2 and TRBJ1-5 gives the full variable domain: GAGVSQSPSNKVTEKGKDVELRCDPISGHTALYWYRQSLGQGLEFLIYFQGNSAPDKSGLPSDRFSAERTGGSVSTLTIQRTQQEDSAVYLCASSARGGASNQPQHFGDGTRLSIL.

This chain joins TRBV6-1 and TRBJ1-2, with 8 bases fitting TRBD1. V shed 4 bases, J shed 8 bases, and the junction held 21 bases outside the gene matches. From germline, CDR1 is MNHNS and CDR2 SASEGT. The CDR3 spans 18 residues. The CDR3 DNA is TGTGCCAGCAGTGGGGGGACAGGAAGGAGTTCGCTATATTGGGGCTACACCTTC. Its protein product is CASSGGTGRSSLYWGYTF.

The chain carries TRBV4-3 and TRBJ1-5, with 11 bases identical to TRBD1. This CDR3 comprises 14 residues. Germline V gene data show CDR1 as LGHNA and CDR2 as YSLEER. Unmatched junction bases numbered 4, after V lost 4 bases and J lost 8 bases. The CDR3 region has the DNA TGCGCCAGCAGCCTGGGACAGGGGGACGAGCCCCAGCATTTT. It is translated as CASSLGQGDEPQHF.

This chain connects TRBV9 to TRBJ2-6; no firm D call. Looked up from germline, CDR1 is SGDLS and CDR2 is YYNGEE. The length of the CDR3 is 16 residues. V gave up 0 bases and J gave up 0 bases, with 7 bases separating them. The CDR3 region is CASSVAVASGANVLTF. Here the CDR3 DNA reads TGTGCCAGCAGCGTAGCCGTGGCCTCTGGGGCCAACGTCCTGACTTTC.

This clonotype has only a few counts. The genes are TRBV12-3 or TRBV12-4 and TRBJ1-2; D uncertain. The CDR3 sequence is 14 residues long. The ends were cut back, 5 bases at V and 8 bases at J, with 18 bases in the middle. CDR3: CASSPGRLPSGYTF. CDR3 DNA sequence: TGTGCCAGCAGTCCAGGACGCCTCCCTTCGGGCTACACCTTC.

This sequence joins TRBV28 and TRBJ2-7; 7 nucleotides line up with TRBD2. The CDR3 contains 15 residues. Trimming at V came to 9 bases and at J to 5 bases, leaving 16 bases not matched to a gene. The germline V gene has CDR1 MDHEN and CDR2 SYDVKM. This chain's CDR3 is CASKVSAGDGDEQYF. CDR3 sequence (DNA): TGTGCCAGTAAAGTTTCGGCGGGGGATGGCGACGAGCAGTACTTC.

The CDR3 nucleotides read TGCAGCGTTCCGGCCACCAAGGGGGGCTACACCTTC. It translates to CSVPATKGGYTF. The V and J genes are TRBV29-1 and TRBJ1-2; weak D call: TRBD1 (5 bases). Germline CDR1 is SQVTM and CDR2 is ANQGSEA. Trimming shortened V by 5 bases and J by 8 bases, and 15 bases separated the two germline ends. The CDR3 has 12 residues.

The chain has TRBV4-3 and TRBJ2-7; no firm D call. Judging by the DNA end, TRBJ2-5 fits better; the J call may be wrong. This CDR3 region has 14 residues. CDR1 and CDR2 (germline): LGHNA, YSLEER. The CDR3 loop is CASSQDRLVETQYF. As DNA, the CDR3 is TGCGCCAGCAGCCAAGATCGCCTCGTAGAGACCCAGTACTTC.

The CDR3, as DNA: TGCGCCAGCAGCCTAACTACCGGGACAGGGGGCTTGGAGACCCAGTACTTC. This codes for CASSLTTGTGGLETQYF. This sequence joins TRBV4-1 and TRBJ2-5; 12 nucleotides line up with TRBD1. The CDR3 is 17 residues long. Looked up from germline, CDR1 is MGHRA and CDR2 is YSYEKL. V trimming: 4 bases; J trimming: 5 bases; junction bases outside the gene matches: 11.

The rearrangement links TRBV4-3 to TRBJ1-2, with 8 bases aligning to TRBD1. Germline V lookup: CDR1 LGHNA, CDR2 YSLEER. The CDR3 is 14 amino acids. V dropped 0 bases and J dropped 3; count of bases not matched to a gene: 0. The CDR3 sequence is CASSQETGDYGYTF. CDR3 coding DNA: TGCGCCAGCAGCCAAGAGACAGGGGACTATGGCTACACCTTC.

The chain couples TRBV5-1 to TRBJ2-5; D is unresolved. Trimming shortened V by 4 bases and J by 11 bases, and 15 bases separated the two germline ends. The CDR3 contains 12 residues. Germline CDR1 SGHRS, CDR2 YFSETQ. The CDR3 here is CASSLTQAEQYF. The CDR3, as DNA: TGCGCCAGCAGCCTTACTCAGGCAGAGCAGTACTTC. The full variable domain, rest sourced from reference TRBV5-1 and TRBJ2-5, is KAGVTQTPRYLIKTRGQQVTLSCSPISGHRSVSWYQQTPGQGLQFLFEYFSETQRNKGNFPGRFSGRQFSNSRSEMNVSTLELGDSALYLCASSLTQAEQYFGPGTRLLVL.

V usage is TRBV6-5 and J usage is TRBJ2-6; no clear D. The CDR3 runs 15 residues. V lost 0 bases, J lost 2 bases, and 5 bases lay in between. Germline CDR1 MNHEY, CDR2 SVGAGI. The CDR3: CASSYSWAGANVLTF. The CDR3 nucleotides read TGTGCCAGCAGTTACTCGTGGGCTGGGGCCAACGTCCTGACTTTC.

The J gene is TRBJ2-5, the V gene TRBV28, with D possibly TRBD1 on 5 matching bases. V lost 5 bases and J lost 1, with 20 bases in between. In germline, CDR1 is MDHEN, CDR2 SYDVKM. This CDR3 comprises 17 residues. This chain's CDR3 is CASSNQRQTGFQETQYF. The CDR3 DNA reads as TGTGCCAGCAGTAACCAAAGACAGACCGGTTTCCAAGAGACCCAGTACTTC.

This sequence joins TRBV7-2 and TRBJ2-4; D not certain. V was shortened by 2 bases and J by 4 bases, with 3 bases between the two germline ends. The CDR3 sequence is 12 residues long. The V gene's germline CDR1 is SGHTA and CDR2 FQGNSA. CDR3 in DNA: TGTGCCAGCAGCTTACAAAAAAACATTCAGTACTTC. Amino acids: CASSLQKNIQYF. The full variable domain, with the rest looked up from reference TRBV7-2 and TRBJ2-4, is GAGVSQSPSNKVTEKGKDVELRCDPISGHTALYWYRQSLGQGLEFLIYFQGNSAPDKSGLPSDRFSAERTGGSVSTLTIQRTQQEDSAVYLCASSLQKNIQYFGAGTRLSVL.

The genes are TRBV28 and TRBJ2-2; 7 nucleotides match TRBD1. Germline CDR1 MDHEN, CDR2 SYDVKM. V lost 6 bases and J lost 6; bases outside the gene matches: 13. CDR3 size: 16 residues. CDR3 in amino acids: CASRDQGVGRAGELFF. In DNA, the CDR3 is TGTGCCAGCAGGGATCAGGGGGTAGGCAGAGCCGGGGAGCTGTTTTTT.

The chain joins TRBV20-1 to TRBJ2-1, with TRBD2 as a possible D gene (6 bases). Germline values: CDR1 DFQATT, CDR2 SNEGSKA (reference sequence). The CDR3 consists of 12 residues. CDR3 amino acids: CSRGPGDNEQFF. In DNA form, the CDR3 reads TGCAGCCGTGGGCCGGGGGACAATGAGCAGTTCTTC.

This rearrangement joins TRBV10-2 to TRBJ2-5; 7 nucleotides agree with TRBD2. The CDR3 runs 15 residues. The germline V gene has CDR1 WSHSY and CDR2 SAAADI. Germline trimming cut 6 bases from V and 5 bases from J; bases unmatched to any gene: 12. The DNA of the CDR3 is TGCGCCAGCAGCTCCTCTACTAGGCGGGGGGAGACCCAGTACTTC. Its protein is CASSSSTRRGETQYF.

The chain uses TRBV27 and TRBJ1-6; D is uncertain. The ends were cut back, 3 bases at V and 11 bases at J, with 8 bases in the middle. The CDR3 contains 12 residues. Germline V gene lookup returns CDR1 MNHEY and CDR2 SMNVEV (reference sequence). The CDR3 region is CASSFGGAPLHF. The CDR3 region has the DNA TGTGCCAGCAGTTTTGGAGGTGCACCCCTCCACTTT.

Only a few counts were recorded for this clonotype. The genes are TRBV5-5 and TRBJ1-2, with D tentatively TRBD1 (5 bases). This CDR3 is 14 amino acids long. V lost 4 bases, J lost 2 bases, and 12 bases lay in between. CDR1 and CDR2 (germline): SGHKS, YYEKEE (reference sequence). DNA of the CDR3: TGTGCCAGCAGCGAGGGGCCTTACAACTATGGCTACACCTTC. It encodes CASSEGPYNYGYTF.

In its sample, this clonotype was seen once. The chain is built from TRBV20-1 and TRBJ2-1; 7 positions match TRBD2. The CDR3 totals 15 residues. With 3 bases clipped from V and 0 bases from J, the junction kept 5 bases outside the gene matches. CDR1 and CDR2 from the germline V gene are DFQATT and SNEGSKA (reference sequence). DNA of the CDR3: TGCAGTGCTAGGGTTCCTAGCGGCTCCTACAATGAGCAGTTCTTC. As protein: CSARVPSGSYNEQFF.

The chain employs TRBV11-2 and TRBJ2-3, with TRBD1 matching 8 bases. V shed 6 bases, J shed 11 bases, and the junction held 7 bases outside the gene matches. Germline V gives CDR1 SGHAT, CDR2 FQNNGV. This CDR3 has 12 residues. Here the CDR3 DNA reads TGTGCCAGCAGTGAGTCAGGGGGCTGGCAGTATTTT. The encoded protein is CASSESGGWQYF.

As for this clonotype: Its ends do not fully match the called genes, so a read error is possible. Here the CDR3 reads CATWGQLYGYTF. As DNA, the CDR3 is TGTGCCACCTGGGGACAGCTCTACGGCTACACATTC. The rearrangement links TRBV27 to TRBJ1-2, with 7 bases matching TRBD1. Germline CDR1 MNHEY, CDR2 SMNVEV (reference sequence). This CDR3 comprises 12 residues.

This clonotype was picked up a small number of times. The J gene is TRBJ2-3, the V gene TRBV7-2, with a possible D match to TRBD2 (5 bases). Trimming took 1 base from V and 0 from J, leaving 17 bases between them. The germline CDR1 and CDR2 sequences are SGHTA and FQGNSA. The CDR3 is 18 residues long. The CDR3 nucleotides are TGTGCCAGCAGCTTAGGTTTGGCGGGTGACGTTAGCACAGATACGCAGTATTTT. Amino acids: CASSLGLAGDVSTDTQYF. Full variable domain (rest looked up from reference TRBV7-2 and TRBJ2-3): GAGVSQSPSNKVTEKGKDVELRCDPISGHTALYWYRQSLGQGLEFLIYFQGNSAPDKSGLPSDRFSAERTGGSVSTLTIQRTQQEDSAVYLCASSLGLAGDVSTDTQYFGPGTRLTVL.

This clonotype was seen more than once but under ten times. DNA for the CDR3: TGTGCCAGCAGCACGGGACTAGCGGGAGATACAGATACGCAGTATTTT. This translates into CASSTGLAGDTDTQYF. This chain uses TRBV7-2 with TRBJ2-3; TRBD2 matches at 14 bases. The CDR3 consists of 16 residues. The V gene end was trimmed by 5 bases and the J gene end by 3 bases; junction bases not matched to a gene: 4. Per the germline V gene, CDR1 is SGHTA and CDR2 is FQGNSA. Complete variable domain (other parts from reference TRBV7-2 and TRBJ2-3): GAGVSQSPSNKVTEKGKDVELRCDPISGHTALYWYRQSLGQGLEFLIYFQGNSAPDKSGLPSDRFSAERTGGSVSTLTIQRTQQEDSAVYLCASSTGLAGDTDTQYFGPGTRLTVL.

This chain uses TRBV2 with TRBJ2-1; TRBD2 is a possible D gene (8 bases). V dropped 7 bases and J dropped 6 bases, with 19 bases sitting between them. CDR1 is SNHLY, CDR2 FYNNEI, per germline. This CDR3 region has 15 residues. CDR3 protein: CASNENRGLGNEQFF. CDR3 bases: TGTGCCAGCAATGAGAACAGGGGACTAGGCAATGAGCAGTTCTTC. The variable domain in full, completed from reference TRBV2 and TRBJ2-1, reads EPEVTQTPSHQVTQMGQEVILRCVPISNHLYFYWYRQILGQKVEFLVSFYNNEISEKSEIFDDQFSVERPDGSNFTLKIRSTKLEDSAMYFCASNENRGLGNEQFFGPGTRLTVL.

This rearrangement joins TRBV29-1 to TRBJ2-5; 11 bases line up with TRBD1. The CDR3 is 15 amino acids. Germline V gene lookup returns CDR1 SQVTM and CDR2 ANQGSEA. V gave up 6 bases and J gave up 11 bases; unmatched junction bases: 17. This chain's CDR3 is CSVKVFGQGAREQYF. CDR3 bases: TGCAGCGTGAAGGTATTCGGACAGGGGGCCCGGGAGCAGTACTTC.

The V gene is TRBV5-5, the J gene TRBJ2-7; D possibly corresponds to TRBD1 (5 bases). Germline V gives CDR1 SGHKS, CDR2 YYEKEE (reference sequence). V was shortened by 0 bases and J by 1 base, with 11 bases between the two germline ends. This CDR3 is built from 15 residues. The CDR3 protein is CASSLGPGMSYEQYF. CDR3 nucleotide sequence: TGTGCCAGCAGCTTGGGGCCAGGGATGTCCTACGAGCAGTACTTC.

The J gene is TRBJ1-1, the V gene TRBV2; D possibly corresponds to TRBD1 (6 bases). The CDR3 contains 12 residues. V lost 5 bases and J 7 bases, leaving 11 bases between the germline ends. CDR1 SNHLY and CDR2 FYNNEI come from the germline V gene. The CDR3 DNA follows: TGTGCCAGCAGTCAGGGGTATAGTGAAGCTTTCTTT. This translates into CASSQGYSEAFF.